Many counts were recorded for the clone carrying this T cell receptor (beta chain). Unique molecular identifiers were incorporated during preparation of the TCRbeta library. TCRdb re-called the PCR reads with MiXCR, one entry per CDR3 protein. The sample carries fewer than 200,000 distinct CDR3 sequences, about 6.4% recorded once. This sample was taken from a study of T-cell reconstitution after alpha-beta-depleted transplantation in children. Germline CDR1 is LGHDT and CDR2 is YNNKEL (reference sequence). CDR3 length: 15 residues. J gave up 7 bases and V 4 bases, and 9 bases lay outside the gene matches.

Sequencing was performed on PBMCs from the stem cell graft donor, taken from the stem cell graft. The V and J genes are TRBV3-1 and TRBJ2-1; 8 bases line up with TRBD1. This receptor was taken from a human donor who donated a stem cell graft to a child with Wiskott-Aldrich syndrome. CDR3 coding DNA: TGTGCCAGCAGCCCCCGACAGGGGATCGGGAATGAGCAGTTCTTC. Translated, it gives CASSPRQGIGNEQFF.